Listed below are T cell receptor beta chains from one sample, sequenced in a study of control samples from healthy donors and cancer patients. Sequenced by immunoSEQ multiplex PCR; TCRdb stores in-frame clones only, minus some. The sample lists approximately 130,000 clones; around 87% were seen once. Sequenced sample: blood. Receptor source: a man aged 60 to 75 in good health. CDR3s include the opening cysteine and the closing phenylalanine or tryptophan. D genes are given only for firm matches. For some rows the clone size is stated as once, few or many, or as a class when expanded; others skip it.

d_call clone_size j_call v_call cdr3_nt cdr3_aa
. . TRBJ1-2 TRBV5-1 TGCGCCAGCAGCCACAATGGTGCAGGGGACTATGGCTACACCTTC CASSHNGAGDYGYTF
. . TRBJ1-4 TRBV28 TGTGCCAGCAGTTTCGGGCAGGGTAACCAAAAACTGTTTTTT CASSFGQGNQKLFF
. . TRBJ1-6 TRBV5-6 TGTGCCAGCAACCCTACCGGGACGACGGGTTCACCCCTCCACTTT CASNPTGTTGSPLHF
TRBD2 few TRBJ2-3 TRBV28 TGTGCCAGCAGCACCACTAGCGGGGGGGCCTTAACTCAGTATTTT CASSTTSGGALTQYF
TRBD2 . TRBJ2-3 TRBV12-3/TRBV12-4 TGTGCCAGCAGCCGGACTAGCGAAACGCAGTATTTT CASSRTSETQYF
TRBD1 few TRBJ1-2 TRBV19 TGTGCCAGTAGTACAGGGACAGGGGGCCCTATCGGCTACACCTTC CASSTGTGGPIGYTF
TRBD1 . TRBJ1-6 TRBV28 TGTGCCGGGGGTCGACAGGGGGCGCGATCACCCCTCCACTTT CAGGRQGARSPLHF
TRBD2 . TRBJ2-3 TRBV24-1 TGTGCCACCAGTGATCCCGGTGCTAGCGGGGGTCACTTAAGCACAGATACGCAGTATTTT CATSDPGASGGHLSTDTQYF
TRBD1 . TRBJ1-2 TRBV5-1 TGCGCCAGCACCCCGCTCCCGACAGGGCTCTATGGCTACACCTTC CASTPLPTGLYGYTF
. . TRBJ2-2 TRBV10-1 TGCGCCAGCAGAGCGACCGGGACGGGGAACACCGGGGAGCTGTTTTTT CASRATGTGNTGELFF
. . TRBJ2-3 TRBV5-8 TGTGCCAGCGACGACCCCATGTTATTACTAGATACGCAGTATTTT CASDDPMLLLDTQYF
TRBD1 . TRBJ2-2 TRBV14 TGTGCCAGCAGCCCGCTACAGGGGGCGCGTAACACCGGGGAGCTGTTTTTT CASSPLQGARNTGELFF
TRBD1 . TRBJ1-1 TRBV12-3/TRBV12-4 TGTGCCAGCAGTTTGCCGGACAGGACCCAAGCTTTCTTT CASSLPDRTQAFF
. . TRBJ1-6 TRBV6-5 TGTGCCAGCAGTTACTCGACATGGGATAAGGGTTCACCCCTCCACTTT CASSYSTWDKGSPLHF
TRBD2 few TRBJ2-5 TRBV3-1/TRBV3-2 TGTGCCAGCAGCCAAGGGGGAGCGGGGAACCAAGAGACCCAGTACTTC CASSQGGAGNQETQYF
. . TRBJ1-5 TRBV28 TGTGCCAGCAGTTTATCTGTGGGTTTAGGGGATTTCAATCAGCCCCAGCATTTT CASSLSVGLGDFNQPQHF